This passage covers 12 T cell receptor beta chains from one sample sequenced in a study of blood T cell repertoires in COVID-19 (dated by TCRdb to 2019 to 2021). Library construction relied on the immunoSEQ multiplex PCR assay. TCRdb retrieved this table from immuneACCESS and kept in-frame rearrangements only. Not all clones are present; in checked studies, unresolved V genes account for under half, and no reason is known for the remainder. This sample gives 200,000 to 300,000 clones in total; 86% of them show up just once. Of the sample, about 2% falls within the top ten clones. The sample taken for sequencing was peripheral blood. The receptor source for this set is a man under 40 with active or convalescent COVID-19.

The gene calls are TRBV5-1 and TRBJ1-3; maybe TRBD1 (6 bases). Germline V gene sequence: CDR1 SGHRS, CDR2 YFSETQ. V lost 3 bases and J 8 bases, leaving 9 bases between the germline ends. This CDR3 region has 12 residues. The CDR3 sequence: CASSSQGDTIYF. The CDR3 region has the DNA TGCGCCAGCAGCTCACAGGGAGACACCATATATTTT.

J is TRBJ1-1 and V is TRBV7-9; D is uncertain. The germline V gene has CDR1 SEHNR and CDR2 FQNEAQ (reference sequence). The CDR3 spans 14 residues. Trimming left V 1 base short and J 3 bases short, with 9 bases between. The CDR3 region is CASSLVEQYTEAFF. CDR3 DNA sequence: TGTGCCAGCAGCTTAGTCGAACAGTACACTGAAGCTTTCTTT.

V and J are TRBV4-2 and TRBJ2-2; D possibly corresponds to TRBD2 (5 bases). Germline-derived CDR1 and CDR2 are LGHNA and YNFKEQ. Between the trimmed V and J ends, which lost 7 bases and 7 bases, there was a span of 19 bases. This CDR3 is 15 amino acids long. The CDR3 coding sequence is TGTGCCAGCAACCCCGGCGGGTCAGTCCGCGGGGAGCTGTTTTTT. Protein: CASNPGGSVRGELFF.

The rearrangement joins TRBV6-5 to TRBJ2-7, with D perhaps TRBD1 (6 bases). CDR3 size: 14 residues. Per germline, CDR1 MNHEY and CDR2 SVGAGI. Between the trimmed V and J ends, which lost 6 bases and 2 bases, there was a span of 14 bases. The CDR3 DNA reads as TGTGCCAGCAGCGAGACAGGTGACACCTACGAGCAGTACTTC. This translates into CASSETGDTYEQYF.

This chain connects TRBV29-1 to TRBJ2-7; a weak D match, TRBD1 (6 bases). The length of the CDR3 is 15 residues. Germline V gene lookup returns CDR1 SQVTM and CDR2 ANQGSEA. The V gene lost 1 base and the J gene lost 2 bases, with 15 bases spanning the gap. CDR3 in DNA: TGCAGCGTTGAAGTATCGACAGGTTCGCCCTACGAGCAGTACTTC. Residues: CSVEVSTGSPYEQYF.

This clone has only a few counts. This chain connects TRBV6-5 to TRBJ1-4, with 8 bases lining up with TRBD1. V was pared by 8 bases and J by 0 bases, with 5 bases of the junction left unmatched. Germline V gives CDR1 MNHEY, CDR2 SVGAGI. CDR3 length: 15 residues. This CDR3 reads CASHPGQATNEKLFF. The CDR3 nucleotides read TGTGCCAGCCACCCGGGACAGGCAACTAATGAAAAACTGTTTTTT.

The gene calls are TRBV3-1 (or the pseudogene TRBV3-2) and TRBJ1-1; a weak D match, TRBD1 (5 bases). The V end was cut by 2 bases, the J end by 5 bases, with 21 bases between. The V gene's germline CDR1 is LGHDT and CDR2 YNNKEL (reference sequence). The length of the CDR3 is 17 residues. The CDR3 region is CASSQWGGGVLRTEAFF. The CDR3 DNA is TGTGCCAGCAGCCAATGGGGGGGAGGAGTTCTGCGGACTGAAGCTTTCTTT.

A word on this clone: Distinct nucleotide sequences in the sample also encode this CDR3. This chain joins TRBV5-1 and TRBJ2-5; 8 nucleotides match TRBD1. The trim removed 4 bases at V and 3 bases at J, leaving 2 bases unmatched. The CDR3 has 13 residues. The V gene's germline CDR1 is SGHRS and CDR2 YFSETQ. In DNA, the CDR3 is TGCGCCAGCAGCCCGGACAGGGAAGAGACCCAGTACTTC. Protein: CASSPDREETQYF. The whole variable domain, remainder taken from reference TRBV5-1 and TRBJ2-5, is KAGVTQTPRYLIKTRGQQVTLSCSPISGHRSVSWYQQTPGQGLQFLFEYFSETQRNKGNFPGRFSGRQFSNSRSEMNVSTLELGDSALYLCASSPDREETQYFGPGTRLLVL.

The CDR3 here is CSVPTGDQPQHF. In DNA form, the CDR3 reads TGCAGCGTGCCGACAGGGGATCAGCCCCAGCATTTT. The rearrangement links TRBV29-1 to TRBJ1-5; 8 bases align to TRBD1. CDR3 length: 12 amino acids. J gave up 5 bases and V 6 bases, and 3 bases lay outside the gene matches. Germline CDR1 is SQVTM and CDR2 is ANQGSEA.

The rearrangement uses TRBV9 and TRBJ2-5; D perhaps matches TRBD1 (5 bases). Germline V lookup: CDR1 SGDLS, CDR2 YYNGEE. The ends were cut back, 5 bases at V and 5 bases at J, with 19 bases in the middle. The CDR3 totals 15 residues. The DNA for the CDR3 is TGTGCCAGCAGTTATATGGGGCAGGGTTCGGAGACCCAGTACTTC. Protein sequence: CASSYMGQGSETQYF.

The chain joins TRBV5-1 to TRBJ2-5; D unclear. Deletions cut 0 bases from V and 0 bases from J, with 6 bases between. Germline CDR1 is SGHRS and CDR2 is YFSETQ. The CDR3 totals 14 residues. The CDR3 bases are TGCGCCAGCAGCTTGGGGCGGCACCAAGAGACCCAGTACTTC. This translates into CASSLGRHQETQYF.

The chain is built from TRBV5-6 and TRBJ1-2, with TRBD1 matching 7 bases. The CDR3 loop spans 14 amino acids. The V gene end was trimmed by 5 bases and the J gene end by 5 bases; junction bases not matched to a gene: 9. Germline CDR1 reads SGHDT; CDR2 reads YYEEEE. The CDR3 here is CASSTGTEEYGYTF. The CDR3 coding sequence is TGTGCCAGCAGTACCGGGACAGAAGAATATGGCTACACCTTC.